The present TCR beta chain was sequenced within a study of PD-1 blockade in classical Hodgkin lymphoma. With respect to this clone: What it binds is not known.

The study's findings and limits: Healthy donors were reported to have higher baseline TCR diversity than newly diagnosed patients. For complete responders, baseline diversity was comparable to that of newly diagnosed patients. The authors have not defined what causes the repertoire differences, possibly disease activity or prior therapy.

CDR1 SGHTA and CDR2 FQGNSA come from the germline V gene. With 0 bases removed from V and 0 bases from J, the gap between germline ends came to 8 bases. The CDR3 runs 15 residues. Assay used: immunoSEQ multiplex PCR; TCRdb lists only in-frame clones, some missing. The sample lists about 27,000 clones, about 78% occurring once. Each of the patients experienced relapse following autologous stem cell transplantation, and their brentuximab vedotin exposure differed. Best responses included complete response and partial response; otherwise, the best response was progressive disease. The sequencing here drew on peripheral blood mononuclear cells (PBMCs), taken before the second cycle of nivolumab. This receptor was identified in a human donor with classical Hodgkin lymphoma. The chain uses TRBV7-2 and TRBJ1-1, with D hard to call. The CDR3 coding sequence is TGTGCCAGCAGCTTAGCTTCGGGGTTGAACACTGAAGCTTTCTTT. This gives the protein CASSLASGLNTEAFF.